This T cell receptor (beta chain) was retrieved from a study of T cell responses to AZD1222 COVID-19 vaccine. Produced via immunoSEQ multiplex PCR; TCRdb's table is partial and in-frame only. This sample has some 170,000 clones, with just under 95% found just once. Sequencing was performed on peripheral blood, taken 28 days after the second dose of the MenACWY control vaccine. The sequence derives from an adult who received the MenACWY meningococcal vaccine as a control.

The CDR3 DNA reads as TGTGCCAGTATGGGGACAGGGGGTATCACTGAAGCTTTCTTT. Its translation is CASMGTGGITEAFF. The rearrangement links TRBV19 to TRBJ1-1; 11 nucleotides match TRBD1. Germline V lookup: CDR1 LNHDA, CDR2 SQIVND (reference sequence). Unmatched junction bases numbered 5, after V lost 7 bases and J lost 4 bases. The CDR3 covers 14 residues.